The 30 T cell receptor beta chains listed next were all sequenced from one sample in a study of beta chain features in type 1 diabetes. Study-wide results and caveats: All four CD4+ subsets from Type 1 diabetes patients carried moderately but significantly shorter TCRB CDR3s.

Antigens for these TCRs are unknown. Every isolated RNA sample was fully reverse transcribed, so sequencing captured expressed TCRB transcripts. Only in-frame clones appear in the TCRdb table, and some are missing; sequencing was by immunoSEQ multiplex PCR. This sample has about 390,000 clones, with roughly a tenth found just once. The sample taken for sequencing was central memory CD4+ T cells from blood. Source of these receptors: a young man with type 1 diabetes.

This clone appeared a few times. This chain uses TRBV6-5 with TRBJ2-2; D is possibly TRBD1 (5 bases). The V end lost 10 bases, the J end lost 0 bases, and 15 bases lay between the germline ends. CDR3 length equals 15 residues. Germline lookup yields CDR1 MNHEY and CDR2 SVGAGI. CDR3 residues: CATYVDSTNTGELFF. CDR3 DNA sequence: TGTGCCACCTACGTAGACAGCACGAACACCGGGGAGCTGTTTTTT.

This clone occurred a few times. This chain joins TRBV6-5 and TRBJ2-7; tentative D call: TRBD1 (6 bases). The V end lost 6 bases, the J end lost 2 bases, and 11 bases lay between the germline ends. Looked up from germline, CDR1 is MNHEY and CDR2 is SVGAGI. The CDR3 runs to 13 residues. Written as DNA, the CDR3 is TGTGCCAGCAGACTTCAGGGGCCCTACGAGCAGTACTTC. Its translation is CASRLQGPYEQYF.

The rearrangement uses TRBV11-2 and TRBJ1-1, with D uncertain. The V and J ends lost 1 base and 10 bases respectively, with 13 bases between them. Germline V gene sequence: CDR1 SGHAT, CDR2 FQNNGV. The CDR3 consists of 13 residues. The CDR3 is CASSLGGNYGAFF. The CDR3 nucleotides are TGTGCCAGCAGCTTAGGAGGCAACTACGGAGCTTTCTTT.

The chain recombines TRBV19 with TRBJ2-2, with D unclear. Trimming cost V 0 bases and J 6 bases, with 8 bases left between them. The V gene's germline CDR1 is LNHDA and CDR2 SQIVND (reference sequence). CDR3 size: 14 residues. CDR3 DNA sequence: TGTGCCAGTAGTATAGAACAATACCCCGGGGAGCTGTTTTTT. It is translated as CASSIEQYPGELFF.

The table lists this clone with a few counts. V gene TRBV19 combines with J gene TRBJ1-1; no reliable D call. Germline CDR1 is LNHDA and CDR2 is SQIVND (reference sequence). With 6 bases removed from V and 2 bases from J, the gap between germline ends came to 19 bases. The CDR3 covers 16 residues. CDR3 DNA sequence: TGTGCCAGTAGCCTCGCGCGGCAGCGAGTAAACACTGAAGCTTTCTTT. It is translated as CASSLARQRVNTEAFF.

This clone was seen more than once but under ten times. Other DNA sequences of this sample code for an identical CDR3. The CDR3 protein is CASSRQGGTDTQYF. The CDR3 DNA is TGTGCCAGCAGCAGACAGGGGGGCACAGATACGCAGTATTTT. The chain joins TRBV2 to TRBJ2-3, with 9 nucleotides matching TRBD1. The CDR3 has 14 amino acids. In germline, CDR1 is SNHLY, CDR2 FYNNEI. Trimming cost V 6 bases and J 1 base; bases outside gene matches: 2.

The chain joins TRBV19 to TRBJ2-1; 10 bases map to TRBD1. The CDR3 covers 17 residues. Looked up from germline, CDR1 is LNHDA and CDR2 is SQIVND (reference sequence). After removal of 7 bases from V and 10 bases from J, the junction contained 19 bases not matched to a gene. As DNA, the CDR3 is TGTGCCAGTACCTCTCTAAGTGTGGACAGGGGGTACGGGGAGCAGTTCTTC. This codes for CASTSLSVDRGYGEQFF.

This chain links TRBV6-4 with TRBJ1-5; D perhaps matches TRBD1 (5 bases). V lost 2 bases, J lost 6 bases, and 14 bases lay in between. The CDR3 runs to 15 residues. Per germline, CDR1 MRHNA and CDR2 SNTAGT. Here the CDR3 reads CASSDGAGTGQPQHF. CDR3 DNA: TGTGCCAGCAGTGACGGGGCAGGGACGGGTCAGCCCCAGCATTTT.

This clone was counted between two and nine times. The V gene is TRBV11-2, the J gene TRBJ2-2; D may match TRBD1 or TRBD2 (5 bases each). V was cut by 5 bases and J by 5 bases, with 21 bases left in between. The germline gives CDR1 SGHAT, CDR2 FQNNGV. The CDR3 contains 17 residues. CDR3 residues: CASSPVGTRGETGELFF. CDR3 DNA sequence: TGTGCCAGCAGCCCGGTCGGAACTAGGGGTGAGACCGGGGAGCTGTTTTTT. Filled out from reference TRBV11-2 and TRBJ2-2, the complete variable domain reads EAGVAQSPRYKIIEKRQSVAFWCNPISGHATLYWYQQILGQGPKLLIQFQNNGVVDDSQLPKDRFSAERLKGVDSTLKIQPAKLEDSAVYLCASSPVGTRGETGELFFGEGSRLTVL.

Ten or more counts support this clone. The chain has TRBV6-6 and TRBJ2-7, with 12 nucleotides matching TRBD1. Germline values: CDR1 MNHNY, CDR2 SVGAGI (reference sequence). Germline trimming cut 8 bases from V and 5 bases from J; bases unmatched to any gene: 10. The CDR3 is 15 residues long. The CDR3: CASSRAGQGANEQYF. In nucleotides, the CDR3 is TGTGCCAGCTCAAGAGCGGGACAGGGGGCAAACGAGCAGTACTTC.

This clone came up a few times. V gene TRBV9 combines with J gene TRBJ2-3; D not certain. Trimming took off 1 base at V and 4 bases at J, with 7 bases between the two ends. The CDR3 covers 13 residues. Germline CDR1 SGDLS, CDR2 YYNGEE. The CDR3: CASSVRLSDTQYF. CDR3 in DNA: TGTGCCAGCAGCGTAAGACTCTCAGATACGCAGTATTTT.

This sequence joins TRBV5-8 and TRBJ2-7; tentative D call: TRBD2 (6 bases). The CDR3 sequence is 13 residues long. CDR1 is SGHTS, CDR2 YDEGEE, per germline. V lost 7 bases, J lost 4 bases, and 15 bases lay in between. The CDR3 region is CASRDFSFYEQYF. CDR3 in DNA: TGTGCCAGCCGGGACTTCTCGTTTTACGAGCAGTACTTC.

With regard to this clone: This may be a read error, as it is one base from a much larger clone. DNA for the CDR3: TGTGCCAGCAGTTACTCTGGGGCCAACGTCCTGACTTTC. Translating gives CASSYSGANVLTF. The V and J genes are TRBV6-5 and TRBJ2-6; D gene uncertain. There are 13 residues in the CDR3. Looked up from germline, CDR1 is MNHEY and CDR2 is SVGAGI. With 0 bases removed from V and 3 bases from J, the gap between germline ends came to 0 bases.

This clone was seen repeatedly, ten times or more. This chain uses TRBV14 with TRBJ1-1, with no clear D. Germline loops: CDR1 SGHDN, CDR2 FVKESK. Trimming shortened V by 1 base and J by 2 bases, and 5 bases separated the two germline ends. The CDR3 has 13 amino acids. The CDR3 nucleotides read TGTGCCAGCAGCCAAGGGATCAACACTGAAGCTTTCTTT. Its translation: CASSQGINTEAFF.

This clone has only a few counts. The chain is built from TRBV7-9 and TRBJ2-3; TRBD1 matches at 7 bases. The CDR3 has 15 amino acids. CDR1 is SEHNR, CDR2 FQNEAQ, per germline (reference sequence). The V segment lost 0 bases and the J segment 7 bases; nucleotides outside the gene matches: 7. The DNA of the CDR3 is TGTGCCAGCAGCTTAGCGGATTGGGACAGTCATACGCAGTATTTT. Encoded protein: CASSLADWDSHTQYF.

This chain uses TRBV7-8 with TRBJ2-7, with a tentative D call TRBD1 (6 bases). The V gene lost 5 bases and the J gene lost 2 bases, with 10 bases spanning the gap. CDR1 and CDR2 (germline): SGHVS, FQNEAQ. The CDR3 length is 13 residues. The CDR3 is CASSRDTAYEQYF. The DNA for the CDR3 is TGTGCCAGCAGCCGGGACACCGCCTACGAGCAGTACTTC.

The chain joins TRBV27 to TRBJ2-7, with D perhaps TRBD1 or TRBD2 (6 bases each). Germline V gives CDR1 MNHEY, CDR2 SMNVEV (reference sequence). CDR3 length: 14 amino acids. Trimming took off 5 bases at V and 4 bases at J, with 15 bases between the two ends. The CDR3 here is CASSDLGGRYEQYF. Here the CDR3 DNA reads TGTGCCAGCAGTGATCTGGGGGGCCGATACGAGCAGTACTTC.

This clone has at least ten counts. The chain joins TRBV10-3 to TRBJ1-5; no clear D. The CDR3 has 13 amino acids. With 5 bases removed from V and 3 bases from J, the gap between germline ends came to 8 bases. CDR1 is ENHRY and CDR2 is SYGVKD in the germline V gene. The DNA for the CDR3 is TGTGCCATCAGTCGGGCTACCAATCAGCCCCAGCATTTT. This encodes CAISRATNQPQHF.

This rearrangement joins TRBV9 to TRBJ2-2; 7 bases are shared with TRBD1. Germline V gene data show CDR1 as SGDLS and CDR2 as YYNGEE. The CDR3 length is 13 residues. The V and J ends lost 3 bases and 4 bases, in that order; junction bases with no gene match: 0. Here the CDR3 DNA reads TGTGCCAGCAGCGGACAGGGCACCGGGGAGCTGTTTTTT. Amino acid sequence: CASSGQGTGELFF.

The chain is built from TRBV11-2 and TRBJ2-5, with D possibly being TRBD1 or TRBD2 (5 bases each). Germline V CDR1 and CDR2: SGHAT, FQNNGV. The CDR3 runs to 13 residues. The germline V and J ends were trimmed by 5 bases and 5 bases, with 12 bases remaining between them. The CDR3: CASSKSGTETQYF. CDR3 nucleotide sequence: TGTGCCAGCAGCAAGTCAGGGACGGAGACCCAGTACTTC.

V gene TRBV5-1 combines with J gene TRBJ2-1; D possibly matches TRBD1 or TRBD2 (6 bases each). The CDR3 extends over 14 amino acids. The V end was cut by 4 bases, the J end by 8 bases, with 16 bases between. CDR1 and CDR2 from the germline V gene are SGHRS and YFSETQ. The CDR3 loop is CASSRGEVLHEQFF. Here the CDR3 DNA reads TGCGCCAGCAGCAGGGGGGAGGTGCTGCATGAGCAGTTCTTC.

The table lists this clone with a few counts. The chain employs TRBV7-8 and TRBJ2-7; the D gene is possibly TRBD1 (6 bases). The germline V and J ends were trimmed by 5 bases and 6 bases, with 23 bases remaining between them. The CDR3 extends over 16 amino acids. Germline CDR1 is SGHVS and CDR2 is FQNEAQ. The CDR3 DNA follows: TGTGCCAGCAGCCCTACCGTTCAACAGGGAAGTCGCGAGCAGTACTTC. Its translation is CASSPTVQQGSREQYF.

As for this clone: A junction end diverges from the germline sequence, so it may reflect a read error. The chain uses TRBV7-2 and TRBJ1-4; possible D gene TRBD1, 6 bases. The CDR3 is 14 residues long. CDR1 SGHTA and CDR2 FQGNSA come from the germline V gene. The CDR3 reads CASSLGQPTEKLFF. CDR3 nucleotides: TGTGCCAGCAGTTTAGGACAGCCCACTGAAAAACTGTTTTTT.

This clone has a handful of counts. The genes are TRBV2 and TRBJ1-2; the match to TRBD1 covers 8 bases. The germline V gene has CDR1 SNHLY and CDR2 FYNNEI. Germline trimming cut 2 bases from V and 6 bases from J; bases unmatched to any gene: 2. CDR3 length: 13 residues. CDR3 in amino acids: CASSESGQDGYTF. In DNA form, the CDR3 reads TGTGCCAGCAGTGAATCGGGACAGGATGGCTACACCTTC.

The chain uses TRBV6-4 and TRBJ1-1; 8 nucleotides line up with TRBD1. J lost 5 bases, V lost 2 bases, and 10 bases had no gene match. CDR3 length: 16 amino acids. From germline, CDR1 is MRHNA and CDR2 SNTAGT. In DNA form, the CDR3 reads TGTGCCAGCAGTGACAACCCAACAGGGGGGGTAACTGAAGCTTTCTTT. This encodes CASSDNPTGGVTEAFF.

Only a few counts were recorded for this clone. The CDR3 sequence: CASSITGRNTEAFF. The CDR3 DNA reads TGTGCCAGTAGTATTACAGGGAGAAACACTGAAGCTTTCTTT. The chain uses TRBV19 and TRBJ1-1, with D perhaps matching TRBD1 (6 bases). Germline V gene lookup returns CDR1 LNHDA and CDR2 SQIVND (reference sequence). V dropped 3 bases and J dropped 2 bases, with 10 bases sitting between them. CDR3 length: 14 residues.

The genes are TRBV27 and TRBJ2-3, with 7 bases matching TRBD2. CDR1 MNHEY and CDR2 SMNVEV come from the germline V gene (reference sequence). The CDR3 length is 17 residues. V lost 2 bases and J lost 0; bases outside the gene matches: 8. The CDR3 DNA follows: TGTGCCAGCAGTTTAACCCGCCTAGCGGCTAGCACAGATACGCAGTATTTT. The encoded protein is CASSLTRLAASTDTQYF.

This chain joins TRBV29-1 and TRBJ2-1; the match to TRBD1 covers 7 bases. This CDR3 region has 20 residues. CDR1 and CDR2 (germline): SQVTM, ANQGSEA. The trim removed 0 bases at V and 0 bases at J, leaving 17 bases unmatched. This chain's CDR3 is CSVEDPYRTGSSSSYNEQFF. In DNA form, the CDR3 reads TGCAGCGTTGAAGATCCCTATCGGACAGGCTCCTCGAGCTCCTACAATGAGCAGTTCTTC.

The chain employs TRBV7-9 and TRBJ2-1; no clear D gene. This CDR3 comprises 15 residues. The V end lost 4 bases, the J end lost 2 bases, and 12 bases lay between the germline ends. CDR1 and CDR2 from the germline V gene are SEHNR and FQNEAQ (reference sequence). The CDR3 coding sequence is TGTGCCAGCAGCTCCCGACTTAACCCCTACAATGAGCAGTTCTTC. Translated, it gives CASSSRLNPYNEQFF.

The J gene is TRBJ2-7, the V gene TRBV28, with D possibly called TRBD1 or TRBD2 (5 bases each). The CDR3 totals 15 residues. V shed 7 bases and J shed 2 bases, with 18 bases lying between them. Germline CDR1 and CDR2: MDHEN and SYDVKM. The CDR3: CASTLGGLGAYEQYF. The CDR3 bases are TGTGCCAGCACTCTTGGGGGTCTAGGGGCCTACGAGCAGTACTTC.